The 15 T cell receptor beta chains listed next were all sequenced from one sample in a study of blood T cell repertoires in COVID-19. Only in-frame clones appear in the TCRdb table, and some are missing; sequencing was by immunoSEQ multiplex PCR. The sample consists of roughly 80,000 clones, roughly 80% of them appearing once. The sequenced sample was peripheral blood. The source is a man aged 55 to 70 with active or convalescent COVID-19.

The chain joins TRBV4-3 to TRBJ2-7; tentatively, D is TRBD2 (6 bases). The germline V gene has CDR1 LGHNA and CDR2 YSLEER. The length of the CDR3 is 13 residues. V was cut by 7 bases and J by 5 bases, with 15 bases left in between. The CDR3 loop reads CASNPRGTHEQYF. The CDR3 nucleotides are TGCGCCAGCAACCCACGGGGGACCCACGAGCAGTACTTC.

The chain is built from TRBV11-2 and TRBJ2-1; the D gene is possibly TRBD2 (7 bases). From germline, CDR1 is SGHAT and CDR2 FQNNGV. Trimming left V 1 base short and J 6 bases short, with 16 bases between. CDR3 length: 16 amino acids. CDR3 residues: CASSLVVAAGANEQFF. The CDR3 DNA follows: TGTGCCAGCAGCTTAGTGGTCGCGGCGGGGGCCAATGAGCAGTTCTTC. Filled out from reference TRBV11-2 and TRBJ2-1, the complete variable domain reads EAGVAQSPRYKIIEKRQSVAFWCNPISGHATLYWYQQILGQGPKLLIQFQNNGVVDDSQLPKDRFSAERLKGVDSTLKIQPAKLEDSAVYLCASSLVVAAGANEQFFGPGTRLTVL.

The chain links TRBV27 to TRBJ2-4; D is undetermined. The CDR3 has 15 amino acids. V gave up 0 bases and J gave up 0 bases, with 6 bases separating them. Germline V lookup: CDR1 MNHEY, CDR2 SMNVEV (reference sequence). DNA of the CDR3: TGTGCCAGCAGTTTATCCCAACTAGCCAAAAACATTCAGTACTTC. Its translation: CASSLSQLAKNIQYF.

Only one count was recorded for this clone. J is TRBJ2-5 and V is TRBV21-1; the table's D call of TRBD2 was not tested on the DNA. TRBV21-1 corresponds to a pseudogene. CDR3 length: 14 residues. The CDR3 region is CASSPLSAQETQYF. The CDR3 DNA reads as TGTGCCAGCAGCCCGCTGAGCGCCCAAGAGACCCAGTACTTC.

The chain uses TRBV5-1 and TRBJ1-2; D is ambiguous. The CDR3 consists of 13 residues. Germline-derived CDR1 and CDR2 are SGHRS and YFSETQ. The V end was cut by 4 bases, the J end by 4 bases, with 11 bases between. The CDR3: CASSPQPGYGYTF. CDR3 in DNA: TGCGCCAGCAGCCCGCAACCGGGCTATGGCTACACCTTC. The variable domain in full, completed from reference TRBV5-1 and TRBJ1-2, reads KAGVTQTPRYLIKTRGQQVTLSCSPISGHRSVSWYQQTPGQGLQFLFEYFSETQRNKGNFPGRFSGRQFSNSRSEMNVSTLELGDSALYLCASSPQPGYGYTFGSGTRLTVV.

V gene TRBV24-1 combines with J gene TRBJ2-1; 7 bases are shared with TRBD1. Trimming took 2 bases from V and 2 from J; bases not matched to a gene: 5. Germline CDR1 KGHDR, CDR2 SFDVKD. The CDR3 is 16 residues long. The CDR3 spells CATSDCGTATYNEQFF. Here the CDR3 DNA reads TGTGCCACCAGTGATTGTGGGACAGCTACCTACAATGAGCAGTTCTTC.

CDR3 protein: CASSLIAGLTDTQYF. Written as DNA, the CDR3 is TGTGCCAGCAGCCTAATAGCGGGTCTCACAGATACGCAGTATTTT. The chain is built from TRBV5-6 and TRBJ2-3; 7 bases are shared with TRBD2. The CDR3 covers 15 residues. Germline CDR1 reads SGHDT; CDR2 reads YYEEEE. With 4 bases clipped from V and 2 bases from J, the junction kept 7 bases outside the gene matches.

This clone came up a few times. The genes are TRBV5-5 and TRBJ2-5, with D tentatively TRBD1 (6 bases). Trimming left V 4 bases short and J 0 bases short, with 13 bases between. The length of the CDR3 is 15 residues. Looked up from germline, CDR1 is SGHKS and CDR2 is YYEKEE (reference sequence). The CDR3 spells CASSLGQTYQETQYF. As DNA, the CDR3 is TGTGCCAGCAGCCTTGGACAGACGTACCAAGAGACCCAGTACTTC.

For the CDR3, the DNA is TGTGCCAGCAGCCCCGGACTGCAAGAGACCCAGTACTTC. Its protein is CASSPGLQETQYF. J is TRBJ2-5 and V is TRBV11-3, with D maybe TRBD2 (5 bases). In germline, CDR1 is SGHNT, CDR2 YENEEA. With 5 bases removed from V and 2 bases from J, the gap between germline ends came to 9 bases. This CDR3 contains 13 residues. Drawing the rest from reference TRBV11-3 and TRBJ2-5, the complete variable domain is EAGVVQSPRYKIIEKKQPVAFWCNPISGHNTLYWYLQNLGQGPELLIRYENEEAVDDSQLPKDRFSAERLKGVDSTLKIQPAELGDSAVYLCASSPGLQETQYFGPGTRLLVL.

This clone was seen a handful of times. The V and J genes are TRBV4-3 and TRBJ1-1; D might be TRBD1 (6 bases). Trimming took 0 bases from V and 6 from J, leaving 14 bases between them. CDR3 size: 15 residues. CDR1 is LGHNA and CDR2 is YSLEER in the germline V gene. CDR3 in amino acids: CASSQDVGAGAEAFF. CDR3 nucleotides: TGCGCCAGCAGCCAAGACGTGGGGGCAGGCGCTGAAGCTTTCTTT.

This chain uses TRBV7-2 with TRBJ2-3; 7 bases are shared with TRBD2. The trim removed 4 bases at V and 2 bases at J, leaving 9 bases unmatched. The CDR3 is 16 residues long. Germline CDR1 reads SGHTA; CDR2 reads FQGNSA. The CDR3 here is CASSSLGGGFTDTQYF. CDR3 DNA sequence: TGTGCCAGCAGCTCCCTGGGGGGGGGTTTCACAGATACGCAGTATTTT.

The CDR3 DNA sequence: TGTGCCAGCACCCGGAGGGACCGAGAAACTAGCACAGATACGCAGTATTTT. This codes for CASTRRDRETSTDTQYF. This chain uses TRBV6-4 with TRBJ2-3, with D possibly being TRBD2 (6 bases). The CDR3 contains 17 residues. Trimming shortened V by 7 bases and J by 0 bases, and 20 bases separated the two germline ends. Germline loops: CDR1 MRHNA, CDR2 SNTAGT.

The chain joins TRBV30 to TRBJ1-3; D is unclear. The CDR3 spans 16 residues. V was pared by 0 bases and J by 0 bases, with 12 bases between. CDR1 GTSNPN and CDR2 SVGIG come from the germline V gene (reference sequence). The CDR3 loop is CAWSVRGTISGNTIYF. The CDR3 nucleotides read TGTGCCTGGAGTGTACGCGGCACGATCTCTGGAAACACCATATATTTT. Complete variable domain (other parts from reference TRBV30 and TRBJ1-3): SQTIHQWPATLVQPVGSPLSLECTVEGTSNPNLYWYRQAAGRGLQLLFYSVGIGQISSEVPQNLSASRPQDRQFILSSKKLLLSDSGFYLCAWSVRGTISGNTIYFGEGSWLTVV.

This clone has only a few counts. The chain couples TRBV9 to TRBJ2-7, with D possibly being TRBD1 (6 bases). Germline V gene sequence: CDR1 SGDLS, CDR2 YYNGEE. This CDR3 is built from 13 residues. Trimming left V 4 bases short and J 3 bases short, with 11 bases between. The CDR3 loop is CASSSQGGYEQYF. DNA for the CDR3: TGTGCCAGCAGCTCCCAAGGGGGCTACGAGCAGTACTTC.

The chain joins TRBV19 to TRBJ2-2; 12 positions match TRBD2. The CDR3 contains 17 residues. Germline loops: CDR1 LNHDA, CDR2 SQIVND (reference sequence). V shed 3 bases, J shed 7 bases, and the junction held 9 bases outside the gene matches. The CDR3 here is CASSMLTSGGQGGELFF. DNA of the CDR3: TGTGCCAGTAGTATGCTCACTAGCGGGGGGCAAGGCGGGGAGCTGTTTTTT. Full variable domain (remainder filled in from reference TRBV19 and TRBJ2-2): DGGITQSPKYLFRKEGQNVTLSCEQNLNHDAMYWYRQDPGQGLRLIYYSQIVNDFQKGDIAEGYSVSREKKESFPLTVTSAQKNPTAFYLCASSMLTSGGQGGELFFGEGSRLTVL.